The clone carrying this T cell receptor (beta chain) has a count of ten or more. Its antigen is unknown. These data belong to a study of blood T cells in healthy people across ages. As for the study in general: There was about one barcoded beta molecule captured by template switching per two T cells. Overall study findings and caveats: Naive CD4+ cell counts and diversity both ran higher in long-lived than in aged donors.

A sample-barcoded 5' primer and a J-beta primer mix were used in a second PCR of roughly 6 to 12 cycles. Each cDNA molecule carried a tag from a template-switch adaptor that contained 12 random nucleotides. TCRdb ran MiXCR on the 5' RACE reads and lists one entry per CDR3 protein. This sample yields approximately 800,000 distinct CDR3 sequences, of which around half are seen a single time; approximately 18% belongs to the top ten. The donors, aged roughly 6 to 90, were healthy Caucasians from Russia. The CDR3 runs to 14 residues. Trimming removed 8 bases at V and 6 bases at J, with 18 bases between. The germline V gene encodes CDR1 SGHAT and CDR2 FQNNGV.

The receptor was derived from a man older than 75 in good health. Sequenced sample: blood. V usage is TRBV11-2 and J usage is TRBJ2-3; D not certain. The CDR3 loop reads CASSYLGNEDTQYF. In DNA form, the CDR3 reads TGTGCCAGCTCCTACTTGGGGAACGAGGATACGCAGTATTTT.